These 23 T cell receptor beta chains originate from one sample sequenced in a study of technical replicates of blood from a few donors. The table came from immunoSEQ multiplex PCR; TCRdb's copy has only in-frame clones and leaves some out. The sample lists tens of thousands of clones, around 97% occurring once. The sequenced sample consisted of T cells isolated from PBMCs. All receptors derive from a human donor in good health.

The CDR3 nucleotides are TGTGCCAGTAGTAAATACAGGGACCTATATGAAAAACTGTTTTTT. Translated, it gives CASSKYRDLYEKLFF. The V and J genes are TRBV19 and TRBJ1-4; D may be TRBD1 (6 bases). Germline assignment: CDR1 LNHDA and CDR2 SQIVND (reference sequence). This CDR3 is built from 15 residues. V lost 4 bases, J lost 6 bases, and 15 bases lay in between.

This clone was picked up one time. The chain has TRBV7-2 and TRBJ2-2, with TRBD1 as a possible D gene (6 bases). The CDR3 is 17 residues long. Trimming cost V 5 bases and J 3 bases, with 19 bases left between them. From germline, CDR1 is SGHTA and CDR2 FQGNSA. CDR3: CASSRALVGAYTGELFF. The CDR3 DNA reads TGTGCCAGCAGCCGCGCCCTCGTGGGGGCCTACACCGGGGAGCTGTTTTTT.

V gene TRBV29-1 combines with J gene TRBJ2-1, with TRBD2 as a possible D gene (5 bases). Germline CDR1 reads SQVTM; CDR2 reads ANQGSEA. The CDR3 is 13 amino acids. With 8 bases removed from V and 3 bases from J, the gap between germline ends came to 14 bases. The CDR3 bases are TGCAGCACCGGAGGATCCCTCTACAATGAGCAGTTCTTC. Its translation is CSTGGSLYNEQFF.

The J gene is TRBJ2-1, the V gene TRBV20-1; D is perhaps TRBD1 (6 bases). Per germline, CDR1 DFQATT and CDR2 SNEGSKA (reference sequence). V shed 6 bases and J shed 10 bases, with 13 bases lying between them. CDR3 length: 11 residues. The CDR3 loop reads CSATQGVEQFF. CDR3 DNA: TGCAGTGCCACACAGGGCGTGGAGCAGTTCTTC.

V gene TRBV7-9 combines with J gene TRBJ1-1, with D possibly being TRBD1 (5 bases). CDR3 length equals 15 residues. Trimming cost V 3 bases and J 3 bases, with 14 bases left between them. Per germline, CDR1 SEHNR and CDR2 FQNEAQ (reference sequence). Written as DNA, the CDR3 is TGTGCCAGCAGCTTCGGATGGGGCTCGGACACTGAAGCTTTCTTT. Translated, it gives CASSFGWGSDTEAFF.

V is TRBV5-4 and J is TRBJ2-2; D may be TRBD1 (6 bases). Germline V gene data show CDR1 as SGHNT and CDR2 as YYREEE (reference sequence). The V end lost 7 bases, the J end lost 0 bases, and 10 bases lay between the germline ends. This CDR3 comprises 14 residues. CDR3 nucleotide sequence: TGTGCCAGCCACAGGGAAACGAACACCGGGGAGCTGTTTTTT. This gives the protein CASHRETNTGELFF.

The chain uses TRBV28 and TRBJ1-1, with 8 bases aligning to TRBD1. Germline-derived CDR1 and CDR2 are MDHEN and SYDVKM. The trim removed 3 bases at V and 0 bases at J, leaving 9 bases unmatched. The CDR3 has 17 amino acids. The CDR3 DNA sequence: TGTGCCAGCAGTTTTCCCGGGACAGGCTCTATGAACACTGAAGCTTTCTTT. It encodes CASSFPGTGSMNTEAFF.

The chain couples TRBV5-1 to TRBJ1-4; 8 bases are a match to TRBD1. Trimming cost V 4 bases and J 8 bases; bases outside gene matches: 7. The CDR3 runs to 14 residues. From germline, CDR1 is SGHRS and CDR2 YFSETQ. The CDR3 region has the DNA TGCGCCAGCAGCCCTGGACAGGGTGGAGAAAAACTGTTTTTT. This translates into CASSPGQGGEKLFF.

The chain is built from TRBV5-6 and TRBJ2-5, with TRBD2 matching 11 bases. This CDR3 is 15 amino acids long. Looked up from germline, CDR1 is SGHDT and CDR2 is YYEEEE. After removal of 4 bases from V and 2 bases from J, the junction contained 4 bases not matched to a gene. The CDR3 DNA reads TGTGCCAGCAGCCGCAGACTAGCGGGGCAAGAGACCCAGTACTTC. It yields the protein CASSRRLAGQETQYF. The variable domain in full, with the rest retrieved from reference TRBV5-6 and TRBJ2-5, is DAGVTQSPTHLIKTRGQQVTLRCSPKSGHDTVSWYQQALGQGPQFIFQYYEEEERQRGNFPDRFSGHQFPNYSSELNVNALLLGDSALYLCASSRRLAGQETQYFGPGTRLLVL.

The chain has TRBV11-2 and TRBJ1-2; the D is unclear. Trimming cost V 0 bases and J 6 bases, with 8 bases left between them. Germline loops: CDR1 SGHAT, CDR2 FQNNGV. This CDR3 spans 13 amino acids. CDR3 amino acids: CASSLDIGDGYTF. Written as DNA, the CDR3 is TGTGCCAGCAGCTTAGATATCGGGGATGGCTACACCTTC. The entire variable domain, with the rest obtained from reference TRBV11-2 and TRBJ1-2, is as follows: EAGVAQSPRYKIIEKRQSVAFWCNPISGHATLYWYQQILGQGPKLLIQFQNNGVVDDSQLPKDRFSAERLKGVDSTLKIQPAKLEDSAVYLCASSLDIGDGYTFGSGTRLTVV.

The V call is TRBV11-2, the J call TRBJ2-3; D is unclear. Germline CDR1 and CDR2: SGHAT and FQNNGV. This CDR3 is built from 17 residues. V lost 7 bases and J 0 bases, leaving 20 bases between the germline ends. CDR3 in amino acids: CASTLPTCALSTDTQYF. The DNA for the CDR3 is TGTGCCAGCACACTCCCCACTTGTGCGCTTAGCACAGATACGCAGTATTTT. The variable domain in full, with the rest retrieved from reference TRBV11-2 and TRBJ2-3, is EAGVAQSPRYKIIEKRQSVAFWCNPISGHATLYWYQQILGQGPKLLIQFQNNGVVDDSQLPKDRFSAERLKGVDSTLKIQPAKLEDSAVYLCASTLPTCALSTDTQYFGPGTRLTVL.

The V gene is TRBV6-1, the J gene TRBJ1-2, with D possibly being TRBD1 (5 bases). The CDR3 has 15 amino acids. Germline V gene lookup returns CDR1 MNHNS and CDR2 SASEGT. Trimming took off 1 base at V and 1 base at J, with 10 bases between the two ends. CDR3 in DNA: TGTGCCAGCAGTGAAGGAAGGACAAATAACTATGGCTACACCTTC. Amino acid sequence: CASSEGRTNNYGYTF.

This chain connects TRBV6-5 to TRBJ1-2; a possible D gene is TRBD1 (5 bases). This CDR3 has 15 amino acids. In germline, CDR1 is MNHEY, CDR2 SVGAGI. The V gene lost 8 bases and the J gene lost 5 bases, with 21 bases spanning the gap. CDR3 protein: CASLEMMGTSYGYTF. In DNA form, the CDR3 reads TGTGCCAGCTTAGAGATGATGGGGACTAGTTATGGCTACACCTTC.

The J gene is TRBJ2-7, the V gene TRBV4-1, with TRBD2 identical over 7 bases. J was trimmed by 5 bases and V by 1 base; bases with no gene match: 5. The CDR3 spans 14 residues. Germline V CDR1 and CDR2: MGHRA, YSYEKL. The CDR3 DNA reads as TGCGCCAGCAGCCAAGGGGGGGGGATGAACGAGCAGTACTTC. Amino acid sequence: CASSQGGGMNEQYF.

This chain joins TRBV27 and TRBJ1-1; no clear D. CDR1 is MNHEY and CDR2 is SMNVEV in the germline V gene (reference sequence). There are 15 residues in the CDR3. Trimming removed 0 bases from V and 0 bases from J, with 8 bases in between. CDR3: CASSLSFLMNTEAFF. DNA of the CDR3: TGTGCCAGCAGTTTATCTTTTTTAATGAACACTGAAGCTTTCTTT.

The chain links TRBV6-1 to TRBJ2-7, with TRBD2 matching 10 bases. The CDR3 length is 19 residues. V lost 1 base, J lost 4 bases, and 16 bases stayed unmatched. Germline V gene sequence: CDR1 MNHNS, CDR2 SASEGT. The CDR3 is CASSEGDRRLAGPSYEQYF. The CDR3 DNA reads as TGTGCCAGCAGTGAAGGGGACCGACGACTAGCGGGTCCCTCGTACGAGCAGTACTTC.

V is TRBV25-1 and J is TRBJ2-2; 7 bases align to TRBD1. The CDR3 contains 15 residues. V lost 5 bases to trimming and J lost 5 bases; unmatched junction nucleotides: 8. Germline V gene data show CDR1 as MGHDK and CDR2 as SYGVNS. The CDR3 protein is CASSSTGVRTGELFF. DNA of the CDR3: TGTGCCAGCAGTTCAACAGGGGTGCGGACCGGGGAGCTGTTTTTT.

The rearrangement uses TRBV2 and TRBJ1-1; D is uncertain. Germline V gene sequence: CDR1 SNHLY, CDR2 FYNNEI. With 6 bases removed from V and 1 base from J, the gap between germline ends came to 9 bases. There are 13 residues in the CDR3. The CDR3 loop is CASSREKNTEAFF. The DNA of the CDR3 is TGTGCCAGCAGCCGGGAGAAGAACACTGAAGCTTTCTTT. The whole variable domain, remainder taken from reference TRBV2 and TRBJ1-1, is EPEVTQTPSHQVTQMGQEVILRCVPISNHLYFYWYRQILGQKVEFLVSFYNNEISEKSEIFDDQFSVERPDGSNFTLKIRSTKLEDSAMYFCASSREKNTEAFFGQGTRLTVV.

The genes are TRBV11-3 and TRBJ2-5, with D tentatively TRBD2 (5 bases). V was pared by 1 base and J by 2 bases, with 26 bases between. CDR1 and CDR2 (germline): SGHNT, YENEEA. There are 20 residues in the CDR3. The CDR3 DNA reads as TGTGCCAGCAGCTTAGCCCTCCCGTTGCGGGTCTCCGGGGAGCAAGAGACCCAGTACTTC. It translates to CASSLALPLRVSGEQETQYF.

This chain uses TRBV19 with TRBJ2-5; 11 bases are shared with TRBD2. Germline V gives CDR1 LNHDA, CDR2 SQIVND (reference sequence). V was pared by 5 bases and J by 5 bases, with 10 bases of the junction left unmatched. The CDR3 loop spans 16 amino acids. CDR3 protein: CASSHLTSGSWETQYF. The DNA for the CDR3 is TGTGCCAGTAGTCACCTCACTAGCGGGAGTTGGGAGACCCAGTACTTC. Full variable domain (rest looked up from reference TRBV19 and TRBJ2-5): DGGITQSPKYLFRKEGQNVTLSCEQNLNHDAMYWYRQDPGQGLRLIYYSQIVNDFQKGDIAEGYSVSREKKESFPLTVTSAQKNPTAFYLCASSHLTSGSWETQYFGPGTRLLVL.

The V gene is TRBV29-1, the J gene TRBJ2-1; 8 bases align to TRBD2. The germline V gene encodes CDR1 SQVTM and CDR2 ANQGSEA. This CDR3 spans 13 amino acids. J gave up 8 bases and V 2 bases, and 5 bases lay outside the gene matches. The CDR3 is CSVESSGGHEQFF. CDR3 nucleotide sequence: TGCAGCGTTGAATCCTCGGGGGGGCATGAGCAGTTCTTC.

This rearrangement joins TRBV18 to TRBJ1-5; 10 bases agree with TRBD1. The CDR3 runs to 15 residues. CDR1 and CDR2 (germline): KGHSH, LQKENI. The ends lost 5 bases at V and 4 bases at J; junction bases unmatched: 5. The CDR3 loop reads CASSGGQGVNQPQHF. DNA for the CDR3: TGTGCCAGCTCAGGAGGACAGGGGGTAAATCAGCCCCAGCATTTT.

V gene TRBV2 combines with J gene TRBJ1-2; 8 nucleotides align to TRBD1. The V gene's germline CDR1 is SNHLY and CDR2 FYNNEI. This CDR3 region has 15 residues. V lost 1 base and J lost 1; bases outside the gene matches: 2. CDR3 sequence reads: CASSEGQGYNYGYTF. In DNA form, the CDR3 reads TGTGCCAGCAGTGAAGGACAGGGGTATAACTATGGCTACACCTTC.